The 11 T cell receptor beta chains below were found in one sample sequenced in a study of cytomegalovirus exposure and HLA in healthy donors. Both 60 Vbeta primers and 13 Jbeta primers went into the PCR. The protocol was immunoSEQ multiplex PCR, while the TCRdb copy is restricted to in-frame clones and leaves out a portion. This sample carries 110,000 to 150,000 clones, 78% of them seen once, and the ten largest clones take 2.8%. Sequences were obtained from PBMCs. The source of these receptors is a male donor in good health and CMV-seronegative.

The CDR3 loop reads CASSLNYPSGNTYEQYF. CDR3 DNA: TGTGCCAGCAGCCTCAACTATCCTAGCGGGAACACCTACGAGCAGTACTTC. This chain connects TRBV4-2 to TRBJ2-7; 9 bases fit TRBD2. The junction had 12 bases not matched to a gene; V was cut back by 4 bases and J by 2 bases. Per the germline V gene, CDR1 is LGHNA and CDR2 is YNFKEQ. The CDR3 contains 17 residues.

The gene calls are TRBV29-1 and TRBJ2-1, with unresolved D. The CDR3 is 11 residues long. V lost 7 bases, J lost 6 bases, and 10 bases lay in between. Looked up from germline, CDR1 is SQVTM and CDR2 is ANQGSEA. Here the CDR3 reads CSAPAVNEQFF. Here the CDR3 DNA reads TGCAGCGCCCCCGCAGTCAATGAGCAGTTCTTC.

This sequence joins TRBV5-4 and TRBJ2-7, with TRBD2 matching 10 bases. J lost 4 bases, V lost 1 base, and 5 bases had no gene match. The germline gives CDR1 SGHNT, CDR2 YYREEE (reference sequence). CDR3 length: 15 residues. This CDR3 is CASSLTGTSDYEQYF. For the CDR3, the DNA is TGTGCCAGCAGCTTGACCGGGACTAGCGATTACGAGCAGTACTTC.

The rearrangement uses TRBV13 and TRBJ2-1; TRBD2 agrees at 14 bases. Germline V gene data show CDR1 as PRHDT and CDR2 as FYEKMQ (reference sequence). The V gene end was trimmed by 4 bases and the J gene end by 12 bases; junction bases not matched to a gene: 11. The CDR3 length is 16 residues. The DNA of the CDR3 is TGTGCCAGCAGCTCCGAGACTAGCGGGAGGGGGGGGGTGCAGTTCTTC. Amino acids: CASSSETSGRGGVQFF.

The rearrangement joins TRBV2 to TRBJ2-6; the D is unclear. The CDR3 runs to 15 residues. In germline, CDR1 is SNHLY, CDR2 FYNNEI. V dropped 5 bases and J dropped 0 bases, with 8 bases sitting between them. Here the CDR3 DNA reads TGTGCCAGCAGTTCACGGTTCTCTGGGGCCAACGTCCTGACTTTC. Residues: CASSSRFSGANVLTF.

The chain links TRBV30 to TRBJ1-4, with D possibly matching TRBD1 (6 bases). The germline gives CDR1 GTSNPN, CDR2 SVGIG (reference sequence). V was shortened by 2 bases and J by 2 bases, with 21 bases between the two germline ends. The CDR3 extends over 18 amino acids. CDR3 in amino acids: CAWSSGTSFRRTNEKLFF. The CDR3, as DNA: TGTGCCTGGAGTTCCGGGACATCCTTTCGCCGGACTAATGAAAAACTGTTTTTT. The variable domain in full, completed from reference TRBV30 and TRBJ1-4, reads SQTIHQWPATLVQPVGSPLSLECTVEGTSNPNLYWYRQAAGRGLQLLFYSVGIGQISSEVPQNLSASRPQDRQFILSSKKLLLSDSGFYLCAWSSGTSFRRTNEKLFFGSGTQLSVL.

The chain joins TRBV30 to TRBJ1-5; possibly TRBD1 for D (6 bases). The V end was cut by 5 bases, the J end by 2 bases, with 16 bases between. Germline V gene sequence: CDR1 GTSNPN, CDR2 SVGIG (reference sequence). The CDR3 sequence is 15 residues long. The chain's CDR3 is CAWGRDTLGNQPQHF. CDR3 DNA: TGTGCCTGGGGTCGGGACACGCTGGGCAATCAGCCCCAGCATTTT.

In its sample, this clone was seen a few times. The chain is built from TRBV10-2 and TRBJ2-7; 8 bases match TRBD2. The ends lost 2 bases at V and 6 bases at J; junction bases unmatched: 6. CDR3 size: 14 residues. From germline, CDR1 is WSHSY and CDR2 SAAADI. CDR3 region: CASSEPGLGVEQYF. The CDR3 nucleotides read TGCGCCAGCAGTGAGCCGGGACTAGGGGTCGAGCAGTACTTC.

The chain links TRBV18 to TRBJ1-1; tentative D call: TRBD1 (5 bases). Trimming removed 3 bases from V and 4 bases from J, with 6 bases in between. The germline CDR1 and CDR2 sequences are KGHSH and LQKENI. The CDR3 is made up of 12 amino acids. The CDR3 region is CASSPQGTEAFF. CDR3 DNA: TGTGCCAGCTCACCGCAGGGCACTGAAGCTTTCTTT.

CDR3 DNA: TGCGCCAGCAGCCAAGATTTGGCTCAGAGGAGTGAAAAACTGTTTTTT. This codes for CASSQDLAQRSEKLFF. The chain links TRBV4-1 to TRBJ1-4; no clear D. Germline V gene sequence: CDR1 MGHRA, CDR2 YSYEKL. The CDR3 has 16 amino acids. V shed 0 bases and J shed 7 bases, with 15 bases lying between them.

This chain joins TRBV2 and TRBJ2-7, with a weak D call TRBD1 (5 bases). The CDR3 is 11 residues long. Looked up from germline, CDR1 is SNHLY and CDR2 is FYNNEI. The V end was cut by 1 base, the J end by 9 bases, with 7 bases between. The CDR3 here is CASSEEGMQYF. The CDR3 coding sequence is TGTGCCAGCAGTGAAGAGGGGATGCAGTACTTC.